The subject of this entry is one T cell receptor beta chain. Its target is unknown. Per the germline V gene, CDR1 is SGHVS and CDR2 is FNYEAQ. The ends lost 5 bases at V and 8 bases at J; junction bases unmatched: 3. The CDR3 covers 15 residues. This entry is derived from a study of T cell responses to AZD1222 COVID-19 vaccine. The study's findings and limits: An increase in Spike-specific TCR breadth and depth was observed after two AZD1222 doses. It should be noted that donors were predominantly white British and more often female, and clonal diversity was possibly underestimated. Vaccine-associated CD4 TCRs spanned spike, dominant at 160-218 and 743-854. The repertoires were collected only after the peak T cell response.

Sequencing used immunoSEQ multiplex PCR; TCRdb keeps in-frame clones, though not all of them. The table records 75,000 to 100,000 clones, roughly 88% of them present only once. The chain employs TRBV7-6 and TRBJ2-1, with 16 bases aligning to TRBD2. The receptor was derived from an adult in good health. The source was peripheral blood, collected on day 0 of AZD1222 vaccination. The CDR3 loop is CASSQGTSGRDEQFF. In nucleotides, the CDR3 is TGTGCCAGCAGCCAGGGGACTAGCGGGAGGGATGAGCAGTTCTTC.